These 28 T cell receptor beta chains were all obtained from the same sample, sequenced in a study of T-cell reconstitution after alpha-beta-depleted transplantation in children (dated by TCRdb to the mid-2010s). The sample's treatment or condition label, decoded: allogeneic hematopoietic cell transplantation with graft depleted of TCRalphabeta T cells and CD19 B cells. Library preparation was by PCR. Sequencing relied on an Illumina HiSeq 2500. Molecular barcoding was employed in the preparation of TCR libraries, with unique molecular identifiers being used to normalize TCRbeta repertoire quantification. TCRdb reanalyzed the raw reads on its own, using fastp at Q25 for trimming and MiXCR for clone calling, and kept in-frame beta chains. Merged by CDR3 protein, the rows form single entries marked with the most common genes and DNA. The sample table records about 260,000 distinct CDR3 sequences; around a tenth of these occur just once. Clones ranked in the top ten supply about 20% of the sample.

The sample was peripheral blood, taken 180 days after TCRalphabeta/CD19-depleted stem cell transplant. The source is a male patient between 2 and 9 years old who had a stem cell transplant for chronic granulomatous disease, so the T cells may come from the graft donor.

In this sample, this clonotype turned up many times. J is TRBJ1-6 and V is TRBV7-2, with D hard to call. The CDR3 length is 14 residues. Trimming left V 1 base short and J 13 bases short, with 14 bases between. Germline lookup yields CDR1 SGHTA and CDR2 FQGNSA. The CDR3 sequence: CASSLVEGVGPLHF. CDR3 coding DNA: TGTGCCAGCAGCTTAGTCGAGGGAGTAGGTCCCCTCCACTTT.

This clonotype was seen at least ten times. The chain's CDR3 is CASSSSVLGWREGLSEQFF. The CDR3 DNA reads TGTGCCAGCAGCTCTTCGGTATTAGGGTGGCGGGAGGGCCTCAGTGAGCAGTTCTTC. The rearrangement joins TRBV7-8 to TRBJ2-1; 9 nucleotides match TRBD2. Germline CDR1 is SGHVS and CDR2 is FQNEAQ. The CDR3 runs 19 residues. The V gene end was trimmed by 4 bases and the J gene end by 9 bases; junction bases not matched to a gene: 22.

On this clonotype: This may stem from a read error, because a much larger clone lies one nucleotide away. This chain links TRBV15 with TRBJ1-5, with D possibly being TRBD1 (5 bases). Trimming took off 1 base at V and 12 bases at J, with 22 bases between the two ends. This CDR3 has 16 residues. Per germline, CDR1 LNHNV and CDR2 YYDKDF (reference sequence). As DNA, the CDR3 is TGTGCCACCAGCAGAGCCCCATTTCGGGGCGGTGAGCTCCAGCATTTT. It specifies CATSRAPFRGGELQHF.

This clonotype was found many times. This chain joins TRBV20-1 and TRBJ1-3; perhaps TRBD1 as D (6 bases). The CDR3 is made up of 14 amino acids. Germline-derived CDR1 and CDR2 are DFQATT and SNEGSKA (reference sequence). The germline V and J ends were trimmed by 8 bases and 4 bases, with 18 bases remaining between them. CDR3 amino acids: CSSMAGAIGNTIYF. CDR3 nucleotide sequence: TGCAGTTCCATGGCAGGGGCTATAGGAAACACCATATATTTT.

This clonotype is categorized as medium-sized. The chain couples TRBV15 to TRBJ2-3; TRBD1 matches at 7 bases. The CDR3 is made up of 14 amino acids. Germline CDR1 and CDR2: LNHNV and YYDKDF (reference sequence). Unmatched junction bases numbered 1, after V lost 0 bases and J lost 4 bases. The DNA of the CDR3 is TGTGCCACCAGCAGAGAGGGGACAGCAGATACGCAGTATTTT. Protein: CATSREGTADTQYF.

This clonotype has ten or more counts. This chain uses TRBV5-1 with TRBJ2-3; D call uncertain. The V gene lost 0 bases and the J gene lost 2 bases, with 7 bases spanning the gap. Germline V gene lookup returns CDR1 SGHRS and CDR2 YFSETQ. The CDR3 has 14 amino acids. DNA of the CDR3: TGCGCCAGCAGCTTGGGGTTTGCCACAGATACGCAGTATTTT. This gives the protein CASSLGFATDTQYF.

In this sample, this clonotype turned up a few times. The chain recombines TRBV11-2 with TRBJ2-3, with D tentatively TRBD1 or TRBD2 (6 bases each). The germline CDR1 and CDR2 sequences are SGHAT and FQNNGV. With 6 bases removed from V and 1 base from J, the gap between germline ends came to 14 bases. CDR3 size: 15 residues. The CDR3 protein is CASRFAGHRTDTQYF. The CDR3 nucleotides read TGTGCCAGCAGGTTCGCGGGACACCGCACAGATACGCAGTATTTT.

This clonotype was observed many times. The chain carries TRBV5-1 and TRBJ2-1, with no clear D. The CDR3 sequence is 13 residues long. V was pared by 4 bases and J by 10 bases, with 15 bases between. From germline, CDR1 is SGHRS and CDR2 YFSETQ. The CDR3 spells CASSRLTDGEQFF. CDR3 DNA sequence: TGCGCCAGCAGCCGACTGACCGACGGAGAGCAGTTCTTC.

This clonotype was counted at least ten times. The gene calls are TRBV9 and TRBJ1-2; TRBD1 matches at 10 bases. After removal of 3 bases from V and 5 bases from J, the junction contained 13 bases not matched to a gene. Germline loops: CDR1 SGDLS, CDR2 YYNGEE. CDR3 length: 17 residues. The CDR3 protein is CASSDHRDRGPHYGYTF. CDR3 DNA sequence: TGTGCCAGCAGCGACCACCGGGACAGGGGCCCTCATTATGGCTACACCTTC.

There are many counts of this clonotype. V gene TRBV27 combines with J gene TRBJ2-5; D possibly corresponds to TRBD1 (6 bases). There are 16 residues in the CDR3. Germline CDR1 and CDR2: MNHEY and SMNVEV (reference sequence). V was cut by 6 bases and J by 5 bases, with 22 bases left in between. CDR3 DNA sequence: TGTGCCAGCAGCCCTCTGACCGGGACACCGAGCGAGACCCAGTACTTC. It translates to CASSPLTGTPSETQYF.

This clonotype has at least ten counts. The chain carries TRBV5-1 and TRBJ2-1, with D possibly matching TRBD2 (7 bases). The CDR3 is 18 amino acids. Deletions cut 4 bases from V and 6 bases from J, with 26 bases between. From germline, CDR1 is SGHRS and CDR2 YFSETQ. The CDR3 loop is CASSPRKSFRGASNEQFF. Written as DNA, the CDR3 is TGCGCCAGCAGCCCGCGAAAGTCGTTTCGGGGGGCAAGCAATGAGCAGTTCTTC.

This clonotype has a count of ten or more. The CDR3 sequence is CASSEGASTDTQYF. The CDR3 DNA sequence: TGTGCCAGCAGCGAGGGGGCCAGCACAGATACGCAGTATTTT. The chain joins TRBV12-3 or TRBV12-4 to TRBJ2-3; 7 positions match TRBD1. J gave up 0 bases and V 6 bases, and 3 bases lay outside the gene matches. This CDR3 contains 14 residues.

Comment on this clonotype: A much larger clone lies one base from this, so it may be a read error. CDR3 sequence reads: CTSSLSFNTGELFF. CDR3 nucleotide sequence: TGTACTAGCAGCCTGAGTTTTAACACCGGGGAGCTGTTTTTT. The rearrangement joins TRBV7-7 to TRBJ2-2, with a weak D call TRBD2 (6 bases). The CDR3 sequence is 14 residues long. Germline V lookup: CDR1 SSHAT, CDR2 FNYEAQ (reference sequence).

The chain uses TRBV18 and TRBJ2-5; TRBD1 agrees at 7 bases. V was pared by 6 bases and J by 2 bases, with 9 bases of the junction left unmatched. The CDR3 loop spans 15 amino acids. Germline CDR1 reads KGHSH; CDR2 reads LQKENI. CDR3 coding DNA: TGTGCCAGCTCGCCGGACAGGTCGTTACAAGAGACCCAGTACTTC. It translates to CASSPDRSLQETQYF. Variable domain in full (rest from reference TRBV18 and TRBJ2-5): NAGVMQNPRHLVRRRGQEARLRCSPMKGHSHVYWYRQLPEEGLKFMVYLQKENIIDESGMPKERFSAEFPKEGPSILRIQQVVRGDSAAYFCASSPDRSLQETQYFGPGTRLLVL.

This clonotype was seen repeatedly, ten times or more. J is TRBJ2-1 and V is TRBV7-8; possible D gene TRBD1, 5 bases. The CDR3 totals 16 residues. Germline loops: CDR1 SGHVS, CDR2 FQNEAQ. V lost 5 bases and J lost 3, with 17 bases in between. In DNA, the CDR3 is TGTGCCAGCAGCAGCGATGATGACGGACACTACAATGAGCAGTTCTTC. This gives the protein CASSSDDDGHYNEQFF.

A note on this clonotype: One end of the junction varies from germline; a read error may be responsible. The V and J genes are TRBV7-8 and TRBJ2-1; no definite D call. CDR1 and CDR2 from the germline V gene are SGHVS and FQNEAQ. The CDR3 runs 12 residues. CDR3 sequence reads: CASSLSYNEKFF. The CDR3 DNA sequence: TGTGCCAGCAGCCTTAGCTACAATGAGAAGTTCTTC.

For this clonotype: This sequence may be a read error, since a much larger clone differs from it by one base. This sequence joins TRBV20-1 and TRBJ2-1; TRBD2 matches 8 bases. The CDR3 runs to 12 residues. The germline gives CDR1 DFQATT, CDR2 SNEGSKA (reference sequence). V lost 7 bases to trimming and J lost 8 bases; unmatched junction nucleotides: 7. This chain's CDR3 is CSGRSGSYEQFF. The CDR3 DNA sequence: TGCAGTGGGAGGAGCGGGAGTTATGAGCAGTTCTTC.

This clonotype was observed many times. The V gene is TRBV7-6, the J gene TRBJ2-3, with D hard to call. This CDR3 comprises 14 residues. The V gene lost 3 bases and the J gene lost 2 bases, with 9 bases spanning the gap. Germline assignment: CDR1 SGHVS and CDR2 FNYEAQ. The CDR3 nucleotides read TGTGCCAGCAGCTTCAGCCCCTCCACAGATACGCAGTATTTT. Translated: CASSFSPSTDTQYF.

There are many counts of this clonotype. The chain joins TRBV7-2 to TRBJ2-7; D is unclear. This CDR3 contains 15 residues. Germline CDR1 SGHTA, CDR2 FQGNSA. Trimming took off 1 base at V and 0 bases at J, with 10 bases between the two ends. The CDR3 reads CASSLGGGLSYEQYF. CDR3 DNA sequence: TGTGCCAGCAGCTTAGGGGGTGGCCTCTCCTACGAGCAGTACTTC.

This clonotype occurred many times. The chain has TRBV28 and TRBJ2-7; weak D call: TRBD2 (5 bases). Germline CDR1 is MDHEN and CDR2 is SYDVKM. The CDR3 is 13 amino acids. V gave up 3 bases and J gave up 7 bases, with 13 bases separating them. CDR3 bases: TGTGCCAGCAGTTTTGTGGGAGCTTTTGAGCAGTACTTC. Its protein product is CASSFVGAFEQYF.

This clonotype came up many times. This chain uses TRBV12-3 or TRBV12-4 with TRBJ2-7; no firm D call. V lost 5 bases to trimming and J lost 3 bases, with 11 bases between them. The CDR3 is 13 amino acids. The CDR3 bases are TGTGCCAGCAGTCCACTATCGGGCTACGAGCAGTACTTC. Amino acid sequence: CASSPLSGYEQYF.

In its sample, this clonotype was seen many times. CDR3 loop: CASSLDPLERQYF. The CDR3 DNA sequence: TGCGCCAGCAGCTTGGACCCCCTGGAAAGGCAGTACTTC. This chain joins TRBV5-1 and TRBJ2-7; D gene ambiguous. Trimming removed 0 bases at V and 9 bases at J, with 13 bases between. The germline CDR1 and CDR2 sequences are SGHRS and YFSETQ. The length of the CDR3 is 13 residues.

This clonotype has a count of ten or more. The rearrangement uses TRBV29-1 and TRBJ2-3, with 7 bases aligning to TRBD2. With 3 bases clipped from V and 1 base from J, the junction kept 1 base outside the gene matches. The CDR3 is made up of 13 amino acids. Germline-derived CDR1 and CDR2 are SQVTM and ANQGSEA. The CDR3 DNA reads TGCAGCGTTGATGGGGGGGGCACAGATACGCAGTATTTT. This gives the protein CSVDGGGTDTQYF.

On this clonotype: This may be a read error: a much more frequent sequence differs by one nucleotide. J is TRBJ2-3 and V is TRBV5-1; 7 nucleotides align to TRBD1. This CDR3 comprises 16 residues. Germline V gene lookup returns CDR1 SGHRS and CDR2 YFSETQ. CDR3 nucleotide sequence: TGCACCAGCAGCTTCCGACAAGGGGGCGGCACAGATACGCAGTATTTT. This codes for CTSSFRQGGGTDTQYF.

This clonotype was counted a few times. V gene TRBV3-1 combines with J gene TRBJ2-1; D not resolved. V dropped 1 base and J dropped 9 bases, with 13 bases sitting between them. CDR3 length: 14 amino acids. The V gene's germline CDR1 is LGHDT and CDR2 YNNKEL (reference sequence). In nucleotides, the CDR3 is TGTGCCAGCAGCCAAGCGGCAAGGCCCCCTGAGCAGTTCTTC. This gives the protein CASSQAARPPEQFF.

For this clonotype: A much more abundant neighbour one base away suggests this may be a read error. The J gene is TRBJ2-3, the V gene TRBV12-3 or TRBV12-4; D remains unclear. The CDR3 extends over 12 amino acids. The CDR3 DNA is TGTACCAGCAACCTTCGCACAGATACGCAGTATTTT. Its translation: CTSNLRTDTQYF.

Worth noting for this clonotype: This sequence may be a read error, since a much larger clone differs from it by one base. The chain carries TRBV28 and TRBJ2-7; D is ambiguous. Germline CDR1 and CDR2: MDHEN and SYDVKM. This CDR3 comprises 12 residues. CDR3 residues: CAGSTDPYEQYF. The CDR3 DNA follows: TGTGCCGGCAGTACCGACCCATACGAGCAGTACTTC.

This clonotype was recorded at least ten times. The chain couples TRBV28 to TRBJ2-5, with a weak D call TRBD2 (5 bases). This CDR3 is built from 13 residues. Trimming shortened V by 6 bases and J by 5 bases, and 13 bases separated the two germline ends. CDR1 and CDR2 (germline): MDHEN, SYDVKM. Here the CDR3 DNA reads TGTGCCAGCAGCAATTTGAGGGCGGAGACCCAGTACTTC. Protein: CASSNLRAETQYF.